The present entry profiles one T cell receptor beta chain with its context. This entry belongs to a study of blood T cell repertoires in COVID-19. Study details: T cells, B-cell-depleted T cells, or PBMCs supplied cDNA or gDNA.

Measured with immunoSEQ multiplex PCR; TCRdb has only the in-frame clones, and not every one. The data show 50,000 to 65,000 clones, roughly 92% seen once. This CDR3 is built from 13 residues. V was cut by 1 base and J by 5 bases, with 6 bases left in between. Germline CDR1 reads SGHDT; CDR2 reads YYEEEE. Material for sequencing was peripheral blood. This chain uses TRBV5-6 with TRBJ2-2; no reliable D call. The sequence was obtained from a human donor in a cohort sampled during active COVID-19. CDR3 nucleotide sequence: TGTGCCAGCAGCTTGTCCGGGACCGGGGAGCTGTTTTTT. Encoded protein: CASSLSGTGELFF.